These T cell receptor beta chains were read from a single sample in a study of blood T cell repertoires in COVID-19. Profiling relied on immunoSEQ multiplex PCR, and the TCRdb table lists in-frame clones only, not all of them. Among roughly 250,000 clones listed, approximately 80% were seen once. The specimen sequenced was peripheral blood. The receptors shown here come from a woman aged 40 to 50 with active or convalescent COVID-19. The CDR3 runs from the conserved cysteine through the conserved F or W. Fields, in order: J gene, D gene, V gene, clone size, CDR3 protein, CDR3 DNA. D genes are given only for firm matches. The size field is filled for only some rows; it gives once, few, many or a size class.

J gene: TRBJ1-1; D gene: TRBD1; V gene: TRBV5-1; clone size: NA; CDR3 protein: CASSTGTVTEAFF; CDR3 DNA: TGCGCCAGCAGCACTGGGACAGTTACTGAAGCTTTCTTT
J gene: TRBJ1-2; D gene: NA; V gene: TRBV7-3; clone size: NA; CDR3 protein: CASSPTSSSWVTF; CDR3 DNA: TGTGCCAGCAGTCCGACTAGCTCTTCATGGGTCACCTTC
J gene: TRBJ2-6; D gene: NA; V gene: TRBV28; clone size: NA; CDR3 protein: CASSLVGGAAGANVLTF; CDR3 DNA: TGTGCCAGCAGTCTTGTCGGCGGTGCGGCTGGGGCCAACGTCCTGACTTTC
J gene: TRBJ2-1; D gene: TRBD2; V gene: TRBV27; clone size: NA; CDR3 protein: CASSTRLAGGPEQFF; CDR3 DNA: TGTGCCAGCAGTACCCGACTAGCGGGGGGGCCTGAGCAGTTCTTC
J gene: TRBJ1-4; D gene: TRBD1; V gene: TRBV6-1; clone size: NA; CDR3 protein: CASSDWTGDGREKLFF; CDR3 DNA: TGTGCCAGCAGTGACTGGACAGGGGACGGGCGGGAAAAACTGTTTTTT
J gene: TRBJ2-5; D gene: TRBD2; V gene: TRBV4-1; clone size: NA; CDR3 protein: CASSQVFSGGSKTQYF; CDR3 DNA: TGCGCCAGCAGCCAAGTGTTCAGCGGGGGGTCAAAGACCCAGTACTTC
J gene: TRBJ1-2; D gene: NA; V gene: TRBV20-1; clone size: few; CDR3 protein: CSASQGYGYTF; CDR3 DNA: TGCAGTGCGTCACAGGGTTATGGCTACACCTTC
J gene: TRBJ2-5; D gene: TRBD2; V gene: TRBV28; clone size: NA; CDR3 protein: CASSVPGLAGETQYF; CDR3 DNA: TGTGCCAGCAGTGTTCCGGGACTAGCAGGCGAGACCCAGTACTTC
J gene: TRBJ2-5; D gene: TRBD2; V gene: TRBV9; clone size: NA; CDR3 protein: CASSVAISGGTQETQYF; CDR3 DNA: TGTGCCAGCAGCGTAGCAATTAGCGGGGGAACCCAAGAGACCCAGTACTTC
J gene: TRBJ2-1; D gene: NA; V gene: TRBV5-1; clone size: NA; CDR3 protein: CASSSLLRSGEYYNEQFF; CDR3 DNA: TGCGCCAGCAGCTCCCTTTTGAGAAGCGGAGAATATTACAATGAGCAGTTCTTC
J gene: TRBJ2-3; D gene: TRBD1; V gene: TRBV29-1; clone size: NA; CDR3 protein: CSVSWTGGEDTQYF; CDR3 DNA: TGCAGCGTTTCCTGGACAGGGGGCGAAGATACGCAGTATTTT
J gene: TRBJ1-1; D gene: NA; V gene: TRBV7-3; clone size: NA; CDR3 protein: CASSFRRGSDAFF; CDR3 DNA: TGTGCCAGCAGCTTTCGCCGAGGGTCGGACGCTTTCTTT
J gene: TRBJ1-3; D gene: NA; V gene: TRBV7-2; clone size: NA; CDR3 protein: CASSSTGSSGNTIYF; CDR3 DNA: TGTGCCAGCAGCTCTACAGGGTCCTCTGGAAACACCATATATTTT
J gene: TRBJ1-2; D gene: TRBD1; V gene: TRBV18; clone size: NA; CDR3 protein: CASSPPVTTGERKDGYTF; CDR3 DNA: TGTGCCAGCTCACCACCGGTTACGACAGGGGAAAGAAAGGATGGCTACACCTTC
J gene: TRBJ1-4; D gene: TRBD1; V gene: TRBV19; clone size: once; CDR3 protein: CASSIIGAGGGTNEKLFF; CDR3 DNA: TGTGCCAGTAGTATAATCGGCGCAGGGGGAGGAACTAATGAAAAACTGTTTTTT
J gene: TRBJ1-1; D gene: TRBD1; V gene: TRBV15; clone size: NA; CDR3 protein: CATSTVTLMDRANEAFF; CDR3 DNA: TGTGCCACCAGCACCGTTACTCTAATGGACAGGGCGAATGAAGCTTTCTTT
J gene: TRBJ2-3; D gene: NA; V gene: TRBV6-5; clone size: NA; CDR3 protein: CATNRVNGADTQYF; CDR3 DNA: TGTGCCACCAACAGGGTGAATGGTGCAGATACGCAGTATTTT
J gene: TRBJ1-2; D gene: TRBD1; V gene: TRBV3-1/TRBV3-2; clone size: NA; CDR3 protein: CASSRRWGPGQGVYGYTF; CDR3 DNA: TGTGCCAGCAGCCGAAGGTGGGGTCCGGGACAGGGAGTCTATGGCTACACCTTC
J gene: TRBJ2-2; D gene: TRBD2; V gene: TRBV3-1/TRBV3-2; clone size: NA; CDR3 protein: CASSQGGRNTGELFF; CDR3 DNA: TGTGCCAGCAGCCAGGGCGGGAGAAACACCGGGGAGCTGTTTTTT
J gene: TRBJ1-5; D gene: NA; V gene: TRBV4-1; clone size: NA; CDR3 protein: CASSPTGNSNQPQHF; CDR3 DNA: TGCGCCAGCAGCCCCACAGGGAATAGCAATCAGCCCCAGCATTTT
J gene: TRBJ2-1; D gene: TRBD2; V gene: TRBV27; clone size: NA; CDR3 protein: CASSSTGTSGANEQFF; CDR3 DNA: TGTGCCAGCAGTAGTACCGGGACTAGCGGGGCCAATGAGCAGTTCTTC
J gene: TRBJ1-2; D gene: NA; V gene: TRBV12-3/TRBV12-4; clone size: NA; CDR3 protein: CASRPGVAYGYTF; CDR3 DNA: TGTGCCAGCAGACCAGGGGTTGCCTATGGCTACACCTTC
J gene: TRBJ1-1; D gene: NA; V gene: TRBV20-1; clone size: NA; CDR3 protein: CSATRGTEAFF; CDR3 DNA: TGCAGTGCTACGCGGGGAACTGAAGCTTTCTTT
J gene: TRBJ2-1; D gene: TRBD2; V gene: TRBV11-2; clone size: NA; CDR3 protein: CASSSRGAGGSYNEQFF; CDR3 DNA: TGTGCCAGCAGCTCCCGGGGAGCGGGGGGTTCCTACAATGAGCAGTTCTTC
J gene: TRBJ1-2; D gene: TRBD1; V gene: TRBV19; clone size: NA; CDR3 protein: CASSETGTDYGYTF; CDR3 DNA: TGTGCCAGTAGTGAGACAGGGACGGACTATGGCTACACCTTC
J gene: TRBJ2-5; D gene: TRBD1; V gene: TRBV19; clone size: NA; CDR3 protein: CASSSTGVDRTQYF; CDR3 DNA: TGTGCCAGTAGTAGCACAGGGGTAGATAGAACCCAGTACTTC
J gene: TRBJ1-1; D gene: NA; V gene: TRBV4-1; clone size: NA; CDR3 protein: CASSQRSQVAPEAFF; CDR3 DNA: TGCGCCAGCAGCCAACGTTCACAGGTAGCCCCTGAAGCTTTCTTT
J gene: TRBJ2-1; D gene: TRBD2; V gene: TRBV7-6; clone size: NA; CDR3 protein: CASSGPGGGGFREQFF; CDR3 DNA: TGTGCCAGCAGCGGTCCGGGTGGCGGGGGTTTTCGTGAGCAGTTCTTC
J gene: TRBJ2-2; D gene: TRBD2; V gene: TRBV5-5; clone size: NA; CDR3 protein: CASSREAGPFTGELFF; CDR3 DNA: TGTGCCAGCAGCCGGGAGGCGGGGCCCTTCACCGGGGAGCTGTTTTTT
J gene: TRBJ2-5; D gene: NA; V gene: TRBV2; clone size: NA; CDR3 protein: CASSEGRSQETQYF; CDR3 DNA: TGTGCCAGCAGTGAGGGCAGATCTCAAGAGACCCAGTACTTC
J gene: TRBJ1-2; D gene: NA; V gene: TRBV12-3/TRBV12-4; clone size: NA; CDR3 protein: CASRGNRAYGYTF; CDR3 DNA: TGTGCCAGCAGAGGAAACAGGGCCTATGGCTACACCTTC
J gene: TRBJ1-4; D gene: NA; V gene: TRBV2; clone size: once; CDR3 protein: CASRPDRVATNEKLFF; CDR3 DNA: TGTGCCAGCAGACCGGACAGAGTAGCAACTAATGAAAAACTGTTTTTT
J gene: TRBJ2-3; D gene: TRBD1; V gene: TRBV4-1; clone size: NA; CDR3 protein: CASSQVDRVPTQYF; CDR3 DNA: TGCGCCAGCAGCCAGGTAGACAGGGTCCCCACGCAGTATTTT
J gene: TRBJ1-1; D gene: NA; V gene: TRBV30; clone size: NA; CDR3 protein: CAWSDFPGNTEAFF; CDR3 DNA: TGTGCCTGGAGTGATTTCCCAGGGAACACTGAAGCTTTCTTT
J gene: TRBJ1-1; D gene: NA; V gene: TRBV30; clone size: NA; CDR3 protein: CAWSVYETPDEAFF; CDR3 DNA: TGTGCCTGGAGTGTATATGAGACACCGGATGAAGCTTTCTTT
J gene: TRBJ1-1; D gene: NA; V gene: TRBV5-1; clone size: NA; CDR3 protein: CASSLGELGAGEAFF; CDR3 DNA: TGCGCCAGCAGCTTGGGGGAGTTGGGGGCGGGTGAAGCTTTCTTT
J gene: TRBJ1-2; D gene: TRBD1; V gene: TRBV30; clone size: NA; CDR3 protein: CAWTRDRGTYGYTF; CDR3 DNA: TGTGCCTGGACCCGGGACAGGGGTACCTATGGCTACACCTTC